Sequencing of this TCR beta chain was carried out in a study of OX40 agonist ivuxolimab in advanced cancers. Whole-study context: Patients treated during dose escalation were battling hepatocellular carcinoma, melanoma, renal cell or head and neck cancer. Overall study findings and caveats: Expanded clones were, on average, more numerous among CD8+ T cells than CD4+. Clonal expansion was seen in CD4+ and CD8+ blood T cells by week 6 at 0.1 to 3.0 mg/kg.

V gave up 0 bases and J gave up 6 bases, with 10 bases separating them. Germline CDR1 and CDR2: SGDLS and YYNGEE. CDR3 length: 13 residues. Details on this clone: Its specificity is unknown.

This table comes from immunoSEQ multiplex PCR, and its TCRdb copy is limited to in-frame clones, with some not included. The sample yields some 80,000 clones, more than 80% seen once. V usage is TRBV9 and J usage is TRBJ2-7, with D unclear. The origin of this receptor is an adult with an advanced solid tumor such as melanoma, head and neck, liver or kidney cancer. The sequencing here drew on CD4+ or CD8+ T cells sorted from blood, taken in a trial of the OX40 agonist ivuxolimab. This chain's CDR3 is CASSVGRVSEQYF. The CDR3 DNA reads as TGTGCCAGCAGCGTAGGTAGGGTCAGCGAGCAGTACTTC.